The following is a T cell receptor beta chain sequence with its context. The antigen remains unidentified. The V end was cut by 4 bases, the J end by 3 bases, with 16 bases between. This CDR3 has 15 residues. CDR1 is SGHVS and CDR2 is FQNEAQ in the germline V gene. The sample comes from a study of blood T cells in healthy people across ages. For the second PCR, which ran for 7 to 11 cycles, a sample-barcoded 5' primer and a J-beta primer mix were used. Each cDNA was tagged by a template-switch adaptor containing 12 random nucleotides. TCRdb re-called the 5' RACE reads with MiXCR, one entry per CDR3 protein. The data hold 1.5 million to 2 million distinct CDR3 sequences, with 28% observed a single time. Findings of the study overall: A greater number of naive CD4+ cells and higher diversity distinguished long-lived donors from aged donors. The unknown donor CMV status may have confounded expanded clonotype changes.

The receptor's source is a woman in her thirties in good health. This chain connects TRBV7-8 to TRBJ2-7; tentatively, D is TRBD2 (5 bases). What was sequenced was blood. CDR3 sequence reads: CASSSPEGSGYEQYF. The CDR3 bases are TGTGCCAGCAGCTCTCCCGAAGGGAGCGGCTACGAGCAGTACTTC.